Described below is a single T cell receptor (beta chain) sequence and its context. What it recognizes is unknown. This sample stems from a study of cytomegalovirus exposure and HLA in healthy donors. Study details: An early data release held approximately 80 million unique TCRs from HLA-typed donors. General study points: The HLA-A and HLA-B alleles of most subjects were reportedly predicted accurately from TCR beta sequences. Later on, a genetic analysis was performed. It linked a missense variant in DCLRE1C with V- and J-gene trimming of TCR beta. There were 164 TCR beta chains listed as cytomegalovirus-associated.

PCR employed 60 Vbeta and 13 Jbeta primers. Sequencing was performed with immunoSEQ multiplex PCR; in TCRdb, only in-frame clones are kept and a portion is missing. This specimen shows about 110,000 clones; the ten leading clones hold about 6.8%. V gave up 2 bases and J gave up 2 bases, with 14 bases separating them. The length of the CDR3 is 15 residues. Germline CDR1 SGHRS, CDR2 YFSETQ. The sample consisted of PBMCs. This sequence joins TRBV5-1 and TRBJ2-7; a weak D match, TRBD1 (6 bases). The receptor comes from a middle-aged man in good health and CMV-seropositive. CDR3 protein: CASSLTGPRTYEQYF. The CDR3 nucleotides read TGCGCCAGCAGCTTAACAGGGCCCAGGACCTACGAGCAGTACTTC.